This T cell receptor (beta chain) was profiled in a study of blood T cell repertoires in COVID-19. Study-wide context: The United States, Italy and Spain were the sources of the acute and convalescent COVID-19 samples. Nucleic acid was either cDNA or gDNA, and it came from T cells, B-cell-depleted T cells, or PBMCs.

Original analysis: Amplifying reference gene primers gave estimates of nucleated cell counts. Here immunoSEQ multiplex PCR was the method, and the copy in TCRdb shows in-frame clones only, minus some. That table gives V, J and clone size, and the DNA gave D and trimming. The sample consists of 65,000 or so clones, approximately 84% of them appearing once. This CDR3 region has 15 residues. CDR1 and CDR2 (germline): LGHNA, YNFKEQ. Trimming pared 2 bases from V and 6 bases from J, leaving 13 bases between. The chain employs TRBV4-2 and TRBJ1-4; D possibly corresponds to TRBD1 (6 bases). The TCR originated in a man in his fifties or sixties with acute or convalescent COVID-19. The source material was peripheral blood. CDR3 protein: CASSQTRDTDEKLFF. The CDR3, as DNA: TGTGCCAGCAGCCAAACTCGGGACACGGATGAAAAACTGTTTTTT.